These T cell receptor beta chains were read from a single sample in a study of cytomegalovirus exposure and HLA in healthy donors. TCRdb keeps only in-frame clones here, not all; method: immunoSEQ multiplex PCR. The sample records 65,000 to 70,000 clones, just under 70% being singletons. Sequencing input: PBMCs. These receptors were collected from a woman in her 30s in good health and CMV-seronegative. Each CDR3 is given with its conserved first and last residue. D genes are given only for firm matches. Some rows mark clone size as missing; the rest say once, few, many or name a class of expanded clone.

cdr3_nt cdr3_aa j_call d_call v_call clone_size
TGTGCCAGCAGCGCGGACAGGAACACTGAAGCTTTCTTT CASSADRNTEAFF TRBJ1-1 . TRBV6-4 .
TGTGCCAGCAGCTCGAGAAGGGGGACAGATACGCAGTATTTT CASSSRRGTDTQYF TRBJ2-3 . TRBV5-8 .
TGCGCCAGCAGCCAAGGGGAGACAGGGGAAAGGGGAGGCTACACCTTC CASSQGETGERGGYTF TRBJ1-2 TRBD1 TRBV4-1 .
TGTGCCTGGAGTATCGGGCGGGCAGATACGCAGTATTTT CAWSIGRADTQYF TRBJ2-3 . TRBV30 .
TGTGCCAGCAGTTTAAACAGGGGAGGCACTGAAGCTTTCTTT CASSLNRGGTEAFF TRBJ1-1 TRBD1 TRBV28 .
TGTGCCAGCAGCGCCGCTGCCCGCGGGACAGCAAATAACTATGGCTACACCTTC CASSAAARGTANNYGYTF TRBJ1-2 TRBD1 TRBV9 .
TGTGCCAGCACTCAAGTAGGGGGCATGAGTTATGGCTACACCTTC CASTQVGGMSYGYTF TRBJ1-2 TRBD1 TRBV27 .
TGTGCCAGCAGCGTAGGGTTTGGCGGTGGCTACACCTTC CASSVGFGGGYTF TRBJ1-2 . TRBV9 .
TGTGCCAGCACCCCCGGGGCAGGGGCGAACTATGGCTACACCTTC CASTPGAGANYGYTF TRBJ1-2 . TRBV7-2 medium-sized
TGTGCCAGCTCGCCGACAGGGAATAGCAATCAGCCCCAGCATTTT CASSPTGNSNQPQHF TRBJ1-5 TRBD1 TRBV18 .
TGTGCCTGGAGTGTACTTGTGACAGGGGGGCCTGAAGCTTTCTTT CAWSVLVTGGPEAFF TRBJ1-1 TRBD1 TRBV30 .
TGTGCCAGCAGGGTCGGGGCAGATACGCAGTATTTT CASRVGADTQYF TRBJ2-3 . TRBV2 .
TGTGCCAGCAGACAACAGGGTACATTGGGAAATGAGCAGTTCTTC CASRQQGTLGNEQFF TRBJ2-1 . TRBV5-4 few